Below, one T cell receptor (beta chain) is given with its context. Its antigen remains unidentified. This CDR3 spans 13 amino acids. The germline V gene encodes CDR1 SGHTA and CDR2 FQGNSA. Deletions cut 5 bases from V and 2 bases from J, with 9 bases between. This entry comes from a study of shared clonotypes between healthy human individuals. Study-wide points: The study found lower generation probabilities in non-shared clonotypes than in those shared by all four donors.

When replicate PCRs were run on sorted subsets, they used 150 to 250 ng DNA, 30,000 to 35,000 T cell genomes. The protocol was immunoSEQ multiplex PCR, while the TCRdb copy is restricted to in-frame clones and leaves out a portion. The sample yields 2.3 million or so clones, over 85% seen once. This rearrangement joins TRBV7-2 to TRBJ2-5; perhaps TRBD1 as D (6 bases). The clonotype comes from a man aged 18-30 years in good health. Some clones in this sample may be carry-over from other donors' samples. The sequencing input was naive CD4+ T cells from PBMCs. Specified subset: CD45RA+ positively selected. This CDR3 is CASSLQGQETQYF. The CDR3 region has the DNA TGTGCCAGCAGCCTCCAGGGGCAAGAGACCCAGTACTTC.